This T cell receptor beta chain stems from a study of CD8+ T cells in alopecia areata. Germline V gene lookup returns CDR1 MDHEN and CDR2 SYDVKM. Trimming took 6 bases from V and 1 from J, leaving 19 bases between them. This CDR3 comprises 16 residues. Extracted RNA was reverse transcribed, and the resulting cDNA served as sequencing template. Some clones are missing from TCRdb's copy, which holds only in-frame ones; the method was immunoSEQ multiplex PCR. This sample has about 100,000 clones; roughly 40% occur once, and the top ten carry 18%. This clone was seen repeatedly, ten times or more. Treatment of the sample: oral pan-JAK inhibitor, 5-10 mg twice daily.

The receptor comes from a human donor with alopecia areata. The sequencing here drew on CD8+ T cells sorted from blood, taken at week 24, from a patient treated with tofacitinib. The chain has TRBV28 and TRBJ2-7; D uncertain. Written as DNA, the CDR3 is TGTGCCAGCAGCCTAAAAAATTTCCAATATTCCTACGAGCAGTACTTC. Translation gives CASSLKNFQYSYEQYF.